This TCR beta chain was identified in a study of blood T cell repertoires in COVID-19. As handled by the study authors: Estimation of nucleated cell counts relied on the amplification of reference gene primers. The repertoire was sequenced with immunoSEQ multiplex PCR; TCRdb's copy has only in-frame clones and lacks some. The DNA gave D and trimming, while V, J and clone size come from that table. This table has 150,000 to 200,000 clones, around 89% appearing once. Germline lookup yields CDR1 MNHEY and CDR2 SVGAGI. Trimming at V came to 6 bases and at J to 3 bases, leaving 4 bases not matched to a gene. The CDR3 loop spans 13 amino acids. Points on this clone: This sample also contains other DNA sequences that code for the same CDR3.

This receptor was obtained from a woman in her 30s with acute or convalescent COVID-19. Sequencing was carried out using peripheral blood. The chain couples TRBV6-5 to TRBJ1-1; 7 bases fit TRBD1. In nucleotides, the CDR3 is TGTGCCAGCAGCCGACAGGGCGACACTGAAGCTTTCTTT. Translated: CASSRQGDTEAFF.